This T cell receptor (beta chain) derives from a study of T cell clonality in common variable immunodeficiency. CDR1 is LNHDA, CDR2 SQIVND, per germline (reference sequence). This CDR3 is built from 15 residues. V lost 3 bases and J lost 6; bases outside the gene matches: 5. Sequenced by immunoSEQ multiplex PCR; TCRdb stores in-frame clones only, minus some. Listed for the sample are approximately 51,000 clones, none seen a single time. Of note for this clone: Coverage ceases 3 residues before the CDR3 finishes, and the germline J gene fills in the end.

The V gene is TRBV19, the J gene TRBJ2-1, with 10 bases aligning to TRBD2. The sample comprised peripheral blood mononuclear cells. The TCR comes from a person between 18 and 69 years old in good health. The chain's CDR3 is CASSMSGGGGNEQFF. The sequenced part of the CDR3 DNA is TGTGCCAGTAGTATGAGCGGGGGGGGCGGCAATGAG.